This T cell receptor (beta chain) was sequenced during a study of T cell responses to AZD1222 COVID-19 vaccine. Study-wide results and caveats: Most donors were white British, females outnumbered males, and clonal diversity was possibly underestimated.

Concerning this clone: Its specificity is not known.

Assay: immunoSEQ multiplex PCR; the TCRdb copy retains only in-frame clones and omits some. The repertoire holds 65,000 to 95,000 clones, with 80% to 90% as singletons. Between the trimmed V and J ends, which lost 2 bases and 8 bases, there was a span of 7 bases. The CDR3 is made up of 11 amino acids. Germline V lookup: CDR1 DFQATT, CDR2 SNEGSKA (reference sequence). V usage is TRBV20-1 and J usage is TRBJ1-3; D remains unclear. This specimen consisted of peripheral blood, obtained 28 days after the second AZD1222 dose. This receptor was obtained from an adult who received the AZD1222 COVID-19 vaccine. CDR3 DNA sequence: TGCAGTGCTAGACCCTTGGACACCATATATTTT. Translation gives CSARPLDTIYF.